These T cell receptor beta chains were read from a single sample in a study of blood T cell repertoires in COVID-19. Sequencing used immunoSEQ multiplex PCR; TCRdb keeps in-frame clones, though not all of them. The sample consists of tens of thousands of clones, around 89% of them appearing once. The sequenced sample was peripheral blood. These receptors all stem from a woman in her sixties with acute or convalescent COVID-19. Each CDR3 is given with its conserved first and last residue. D genes are given only for firm matches. Clone size, where shown, is once, few, many, or a class for clones that have expanded.

clone_size: once; j_call: TRBJ2-1; d_call: TRBD2; v_call: TRBV6-4; cdr3_nt: TGTGCCAGCAGTGCTCAGCGGGGGAATGAGCAGTTCTTC; cdr3_aa: CASSAQRGNEQFF
clone_size: -; j_call: TRBJ1-2; d_call: TRBD1; v_call: TRBV5-1; cdr3_nt: TGCGCCAGCAGCTTGGAGGGGGCCTATGGCTACACCTTC; cdr3_aa: CASSLEGAYGYTF
clone_size: -; j_call: TRBJ2-1; d_call: TRBD2; v_call: TRBV7-2; cdr3_nt: TGTGCCAGCAGCTTCGGGGGAGGGGCGCGGAATGAGCAGTTCTTC; cdr3_aa: CASSFGGGARNEQFF
clone_size: -; j_call: TRBJ1-3; d_call: TRBD1; v_call: TRBV7-6; cdr3_nt: TGTGCCAGCAGCCTGGGACAGGGGAAAGGAAACACCATATATTTT; cdr3_aa: CASSLGQGKGNTIYF
clone_size: -; j_call: TRBJ1-2; d_call: TRBD1; v_call: TRBV9; cdr3_nt: TGTGCCAGCAGCAACGGACAGGATAACTATGGCTACACCTTC; cdr3_aa: CASSNGQDNYGYTF
clone_size: -; j_call: TRBJ2-1; d_call: -; v_call: TRBV6-1; cdr3_nt: TGTGCCAGCAGTGAAGGGACTAACGCCCTGGGTAAGAAGTTCTTC; cdr3_aa: CASSEGTNALGKKFF
clone_size: -; j_call: TRBJ2-3; d_call: -; v_call: TRBV27; cdr3_nt: TGTGCCAGCAGTTTAGGCGGCAGAAGCACAGATACGCAGTATTTT; cdr3_aa: CASSLGGRSTDTQYF
clone_size: -; j_call: TRBJ1-3; d_call: -; v_call: TRBV5-1; cdr3_nt: TGCGCCAGCAGCTTGGACCCCCCGGCAGCGTCTGGAAACACCATATATTTT; cdr3_aa: CASSLDPPAASGNTIYF
clone_size: -; j_call: TRBJ1-2; d_call: TRBD1; v_call: TRBV29-1; cdr3_nt: TGCAGCGCGCGCGTGGGGACAGGGTTTGGGTTAGCTAACTATGGCTACACCTTC; cdr3_aa: CSARVGTGFGLANYGYTF
clone_size: -; j_call: TRBJ1-6; d_call: TRBD1; v_call: TRBV5-1; cdr3_nt: TGCGCCAGCAGCTTGTCTCAGGGGGGCTCACCCCTCCACTTT; cdr3_aa: CASSLSQGGSPLHF
clone_size: -; j_call: TRBJ1-2; d_call: -; v_call: TRBV28; cdr3_nt: TGTGCCAGCAGTGCCTGGGCCGAGCCTCAGATCTATGGCTACACCTTC; cdr3_aa: CASSAWAEPQIYGYTF
clone_size: -; j_call: TRBJ1-4; d_call: -; v_call: TRBV9; cdr3_nt: TGTGCCAGCTCCCGACGGGGATCGAGGGAGGAAAAACTGTTTTTT; cdr3_aa: CASSRRGSREEKLFF
clone_size: -; j_call: TRBJ2-3; d_call: -; v_call: TRBV28; cdr3_nt: TGTGCCAGCAGTTTAGTCCAGCCGACTAGGCAGTATTTT; cdr3_aa: CASSLVQPTRQYF
clone_size: -; j_call: TRBJ1-6; d_call: -; v_call: TRBV27; cdr3_nt: TGTGCCAGCAGTACGACAGGTATATCACCCCTCCACTTT; cdr3_aa: CASSTTGISPLHF
clone_size: -; j_call: TRBJ1-3; d_call: -; v_call: TRBV6-6; cdr3_nt: TGTGCCAGCAGTCGCGGGGGGGGCTCTGGAAACACCATATATTTT; cdr3_aa: CASSRGGGSGNTIYF
clone_size: -; j_call: TRBJ2-3; d_call: TRBD2; v_call: TRBV5-4; cdr3_nt: TGTGCGGTCGCGGGGGTGGCGGGAGCAAATACGCAGTATTTT; cdr3_aa: CAVAGVAGANTQYF
clone_size: -; j_call: TRBJ1-1; d_call: TRBD1; v_call: TRBV27; cdr3_nt: TGTGCCAGCAGTTGGACAGGGTCGAACACTGAAGCTTTCTTT; cdr3_aa: CASSWTGSNTEAFF
clone_size: -; j_call: TRBJ1-2; d_call: -; v_call: TRBV11-1; cdr3_nt: TGTGCCAGCAGCTTAGAGGCCGGGAACTATGGCTACACCTTC; cdr3_aa: CASSLEAGNYGYTF
clone_size: -; j_call: TRBJ2-1; d_call: TRBD2; v_call: TRBV5-1; cdr3_nt: TGCGCCAGCAGTCAGATGACTAGCGGGAGTGTCTATGAGCAGTTCTTC; cdr3_aa: CASSQMTSGSVYEQFF
clone_size: -; j_call: TRBJ1-1; d_call: -; v_call: TRBV2; cdr3_nt: TGTGCCAGCAGTGAGGACAGCCTGAGAACTGAAGCTTTCTTT; cdr3_aa: CASSEDSLRTEAFF
clone_size: few; j_call: TRBJ1-2; d_call: -; v_call: TRBV5-1; cdr3_nt: TGCGCCAGCAGCGTCGGGCCGGAGCGGGCCTATGGCTACACCTTC; cdr3_aa: CASSVGPERAYGYTF
clone_size: -; j_call: TRBJ2-1; d_call: TRBD1; v_call: TRBV2; cdr3_nt: TGTGCCAGCAGAGTTGCCAGGGGGCTCGATGAGCAGTTCTTC; cdr3_aa: CASRVARGLDEQFF
clone_size: -; j_call: TRBJ2-1; d_call: TRBD2; v_call: TRBV7-3; cdr3_nt: TGTGCCAGCCGCTTAGCGGGGGGGTTTCATGAGCAGTTCTTC; cdr3_aa: CASRLAGGFHEQFF
clone_size: -; j_call: TRBJ1-5; d_call: -; v_call: TRBV5-6; cdr3_nt: TGTGCCAGCAGCTTGGCCAGGGATCAGCCCCAGCATTTT; cdr3_aa: CASSLARDQPQHF
clone_size: -; j_call: TRBJ2-5; d_call: -; v_call: TRBV2; cdr3_nt: TGTGCCAGCAGTGAACCGCCCCGGAGGGAGACCCAGTACTTC; cdr3_aa: CASSEPPRRETQYF